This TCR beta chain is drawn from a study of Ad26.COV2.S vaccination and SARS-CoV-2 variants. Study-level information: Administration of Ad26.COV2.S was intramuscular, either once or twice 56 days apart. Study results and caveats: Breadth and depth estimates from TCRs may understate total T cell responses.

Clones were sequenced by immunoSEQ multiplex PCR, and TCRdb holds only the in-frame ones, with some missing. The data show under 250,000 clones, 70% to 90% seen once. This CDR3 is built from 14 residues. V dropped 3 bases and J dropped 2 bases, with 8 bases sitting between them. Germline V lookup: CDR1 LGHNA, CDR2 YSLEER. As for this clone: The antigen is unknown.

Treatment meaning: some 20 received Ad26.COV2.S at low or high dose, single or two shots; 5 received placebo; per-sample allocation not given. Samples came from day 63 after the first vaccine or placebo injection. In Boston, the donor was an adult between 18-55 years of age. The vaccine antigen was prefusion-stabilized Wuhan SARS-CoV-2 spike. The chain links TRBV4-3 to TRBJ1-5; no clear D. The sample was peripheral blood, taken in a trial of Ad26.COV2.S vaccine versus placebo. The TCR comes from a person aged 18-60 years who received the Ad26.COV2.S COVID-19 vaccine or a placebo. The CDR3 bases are TGCGCCAGCAGCCAGTTCCAGGGCAATCAGCCCCAGCATTTT. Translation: CASSQFQGNQPQHF.